This T cell receptor (beta chain) appears in the sequencing data of a study of OX40 agonist ivuxolimab in advanced cancers. Whole-study context: Patients were infused with ivuxolimab every 2 weeks at 0.01 to 10 mg/kg.

Trimming pared 0 bases from V and 3 bases from J, leaving 7 bases between. Germline CDR1 reads SGHDT; CDR2 reads YYEEEE. This CDR3 comprises 14 residues. The table came from immunoSEQ multiplex PCR; TCRdb's copy has only in-frame clones and leaves some out. The sample carries about 42,000 clones, 80% to 90% recorded once. Patients with autoimmune history or systemic immunosuppression were excluded. Blood draws occurred at baseline, cycle 4 day 1, and cycle 7 day 1. The sequenced sample was CD4+ or CD8+ T cells sorted from blood, obtained in a trial of the OX40 agonist ivuxolimab. This clonotype originated in an adult with an advanced solid tumor such as melanoma, head and neck, liver or kidney cancer. The chain links TRBV5-6 to TRBJ2-1; no clear D. The CDR3 here is CASSLVLDYNEQFF. CDR3 DNA sequence: TGTGCCAGCAGCTTGGTCCTAGACTACAATGAGCAGTTCTTC.